Following are 11 T cell receptor beta chains from one sample sequenced in a study of blood T cell repertoires in COVID-19. Sequencing used immunoSEQ multiplex PCR; TCRdb keeps in-frame clones, though not all of them. This table has 50,000 to 70,000 clones, around 80% appearing once. Specimen: peripheral blood. Receptor source: a woman aged 55-69 years with acute or convalescent COVID-19.

The chain combines TRBV6-5 with TRBJ1-1; perhaps TRBD1 as D (5 bases). Germline CDR1 reads MNHEY; CDR2 reads SVGAGI. The ends were cut back, 9 bases at V and 4 bases at J, with 15 bases in the middle. The CDR3 has 13 residues. The CDR3 reads CASTWRGGTEAFF. The DNA of the CDR3 is TGTGCCAGTACCTGGAGGGGCGGCACTGAAGCTTTCTTT.

The chain joins TRBV2 to TRBJ2-1; 9 nucleotides line up with TRBD2. The J segment lost 10 bases and the V segment lost 0 bases, leaving 7 bases of the junction unmatched. CDR3 size: 15 residues. Germline V CDR1 and CDR2: SNHLY, FYNNEI. The CDR3 DNA reads as TGTGCCAGCAGTGAAGCAGCGGGGGGTCAAGGGGAGCAGTTCTTC. This encodes CASSEAAGGQGEQFF.

The chain combines TRBV14 with TRBJ2-2; 7 positions agree with TRBD1. Germline CDR1 and CDR2: SGHDN and FVKESK. The V segment lost 4 bases and the J segment 7 bases; nucleotides outside the gene matches: 3. There are 13 residues in the CDR3. The CDR3 protein is CASSRNRGGELFF. As DNA, the CDR3 is TGTGCCAGCAGCCGGAACAGGGGCGGGGAGCTGTTTTTT.

The chain recombines TRBV5-8 with TRBJ2-3, with a weak D call TRBD2 (5 bases). The V end was cut by 4 bases, the J end by 0 bases, with 9 bases between. Germline CDR1 is SGHTS and CDR2 is YDEGEE. The CDR3 extends over 14 amino acids. CDR3 region: CASSRLTSTDTQYF. Written as DNA, the CDR3 is TGTGCCAGCAGCAGACTAACTAGCACAGATACGCAGTATTTT.

This clone has a handful of counts. The CDR3 is CASSLRVSGNTIYF. In DNA form, the CDR3 reads TGTGCCAGTAGTCTCCGGGTTTCTGGAAACACCATATATTTT. The rearrangement links TRBV19 to TRBJ1-3; no reliable D call. Deletions cut 5 bases from V and 1 base from J, with 9 bases between. This CDR3 comprises 14 residues. Germline-derived CDR1 and CDR2 are LNHDA and SQIVND (reference sequence).

The gene calls are TRBV6-5 and TRBJ1-1; D perhaps matches TRBD1 (6 bases). V dropped 7 bases and J dropped 1 base, with 13 bases sitting between them. CDR1 and CDR2 from the germline V gene are MNHEY and SVGAGI. CDR3 length: 14 amino acids. CDR3 nucleotides: TGTGCCAGCAATTATAACAGGGCGAACACTGAAGCTTTCTTT. Protein sequence: CASNYNRANTEAFF.

Points on this clone: This same CDR3 is encoded by further DNA sequences in the sample. The chain combines TRBV2 with TRBJ1-6; D remains ambiguous. V gave up 1 base and J gave up 7 bases, with 8 bases separating them. This CDR3 region has 14 residues. The germline V gene encodes CDR1 SNHLY and CDR2 FYNNEI. The CDR3 bases are TGTGCCAGCAGTGAAGGCAGGAGGAATTCACCCCTCCACTTT. This sequence encodes CASSEGRRNSPLHF.

This chain uses TRBV7-2 with TRBJ2-7; weak D call: TRBD2 (5 bases). CDR3 length: 15 amino acids. V was clipped by 5 bases and J by 9 bases, with 23 bases between them. Germline V lookup: CDR1 SGHTA, CDR2 FQGNSA. The CDR3 DNA follows: TGTGCCAGCAGCCCTCGGGATCTCGCGGGCCTTCGGCAGTACTTC. It yields the protein CASSPRDLAGLRQYF. Drawing the rest from reference TRBV7-2 and TRBJ2-7, the complete variable domain is GAGVSQSPSNKVTEKGKDVELRCDPISGHTALYWYRQSLGQGLEFLIYFQGNSAPDKSGLPSDRFSAERTGGSVSTLTIQRTQQEDSAVYLCASSPRDLAGLRQYFGPGTRLTVT.

The chain uses TRBV18 and TRBJ2-1; 8 bases map to TRBD1. The CDR3 contains 16 residues. Losses at the gene ends were 0 bases for V and 5 bases for J; bases not matched to a gene: 6. The germline V gene has CDR1 KGHSH and CDR2 LQKENI. The CDR3 DNA reads TGTGCCAGCTCACCACCGACAGGGGCCATCAACAATGAGCAGTTCTTC. Its translation is CASSPPTGAINNEQFF.

The gene calls are TRBV5-5 and TRBJ1-2, with 11 bases that match TRBD1. Germline CDR1 and CDR2: SGHKS and YYEKEE (reference sequence). CDR3 size: 18 residues. With 0 bases clipped from V and 8 bases from J, the junction kept 15 bases outside the gene matches. The CDR3 protein is CASSLDFGQGALRSGYTF. In nucleotides, the CDR3 is TGTGCCAGCAGCTTGGACTTCGGACAGGGGGCGCTCCGGTCGGGCTACACCTTC.

This clone was counted between two and nine times. The chain uses TRBV9 and TRBJ2-3; D is undetermined. V was clipped by 4 bases and J by 6 bases, with 9 bases between them. The CDR3 has 12 residues. CDR1 and CDR2 from the germline V gene are SGDLS and YYNGEE. CDR3 nucleotides: TGTGCCAGCAGCCCCCTCGGGGATACGCAGTATTTT. Protein product: CASSPLGDTQYF.